A single sample is the source of the 9 T cell receptor beta chains below, sequenced in a study of T cell responses to AZD1222 COVID-19 vaccine. TCRdb's table, derived via immunoSEQ multiplex PCR, lists solely in-frame clones and lacks some. This table has 120,000 or so clones, roughly 85% appearing once. Sequencing was performed on peripheral blood, taken on day 0 of AZD1222 vaccination. These receptors were obtained from an adult in good health.

This clone turned up a few times. The V gene is TRBV18, the J gene TRBJ1-6; 7 bases fit TRBD1. Trimming cost V 4 bases and J 0 bases; bases outside gene matches: 3. Per germline, CDR1 KGHSH and CDR2 LQKENI. The CDR3 has 16 residues. CDR3 DNA: TGTGCCAGCTCACTCCAGGGGGTCTCCTATAATTCACCCCTCCACTTT. Translation gives CASSLQGVSYNSPLHF.

The chain carries TRBV9 and TRBJ1-1; 7 bases align to TRBD1. The germline V gene has CDR1 SGDLS and CDR2 YYNGEE. The CDR3 contains 14 residues. The J segment lost 7 bases and the V segment lost 3 bases, leaving 9 bases of the junction unmatched. Written as DNA, the CDR3 is TGTGCCAGCAGCGAACAGGGGAAAGGGGGTGAAGCTTTCTTT. Translating it yields CASSEQGKGGEAFF. Combining the CDR3 with reference TRBV9 and TRBJ1-1 gives the whole variable domain DSGVTQTPKHLITATGQRVTLRCSPRSGDLSVYWYQQSLDQGLQFLIQYYNGEERAKGNILERFSAQQFPDLHSELNLSSLELGDSALYFCASSEQGKGGEAFFGQGTRLTVV.

Only one count was recorded for this clone. The gene calls are TRBV3-1 (or the pseudogene TRBV3-2) and TRBJ2-3; 8 bases map to TRBD2. Unmatched junction bases numbered 6, after V lost 4 bases and J lost 9 bases. This CDR3 spans 13 amino acids. The germline gives CDR1 LGHDT, CDR2 YNNKEL (reference sequence). CDR3 amino acids: CASSLTGLATQYF. For the CDR3, the DNA is TGTGCCAGCAGCCTCACAGGACTAGCAACGCAGTATTTT.

This chain joins TRBV6-5 and TRBJ2-6; D not resolved. Between the trimmed V and J ends, which lost 10 bases and 2 bases, there was a span of 12 bases. The CDR3 loop spans 14 amino acids. Germline loops: CDR1 MNHEY, CDR2 SVGAGI. The chain's CDR3 is CATKQPPGANVLTF. The CDR3 nucleotides are TGTGCCACTAAGCAACCCCCTGGGGCCAACGTCCTGACTTTC.

In this sample, this clone turned up once. V gene TRBV25-1 combines with J gene TRBJ2-7, with D possibly TRBD2 on 5 matching bases. Germline V CDR1 and CDR2: MGHDK, SYGVNS. Trimming took 5 bases from V and 2 from J, leaving 13 bases between them. The CDR3 loop spans 14 amino acids. The CDR3 DNA follows: TGTGCCAGCAGTCCTCCAGAGGGCCCCTACGAGCAGTACTTC. Amino acids: CASSPPEGPYEQYF.

The rearrangement joins TRBV5-4 to TRBJ2-7; 9 positions match TRBD2. Germline V CDR1 and CDR2: SGHNT, YYREEE (reference sequence). The CDR3 has 14 amino acids. J gave up 0 bases and V 4 bases, and 2 bases lay outside the gene matches. The CDR3 region has the DNA TGTGCCAGCAGCCCGGGACTAGCCTCCTACGAGCAGTACTTC. It encodes CASSPGLASYEQYF.

This chain uses TRBV6-2 or TRBV6-3 with TRBJ2-2; 9 bases fit TRBD2. CDR1 is MNHEY and CDR2 is SVGEGT in the germline V gene. V was pared by 6 bases and J by 2 bases, with 10 bases of the junction left unmatched. This CDR3 is built from 17 residues. The DNA of the CDR3 is TGTGCCAGCAGCCCTCCTGGCGGGAGGGCCAACACCGGGGAGCTGTTTTTT. Translating it yields CASSPPGGRANTGELFF.

The chain links TRBV5-4 to TRBJ2-5; TRBD2 aligns across 8 bases. This CDR3 comprises 15 residues. V shed 1 base, J shed 0 bases, and the junction held 2 bases outside the gene matches. Germline CDR1 reads SGHNT; CDR2 reads YYREEE (reference sequence). CDR3 amino acids: CASSLLSGNQETQYF. The DNA for the CDR3 is TGTGCCAGCAGCTTGCTTAGCGGGAACCAAGAGACCCAGTACTTC.

The chain combines TRBV6-5 with TRBJ2-7; 8 bases are shared with TRBD1. With V trimmed by 6 bases and J by 0 bases, 7 bases remained unmatched. This CDR3 contains 15 residues. Germline assignment: CDR1 MNHEY and CDR2 SVGAGI. The CDR3 spells CASRVRQGSSYEQYF. The DNA of the CDR3 is TGTGCCAGCAGAGTACGACAGGGGAGCTCCTACGAGCAGTACTTC.